This T cell receptor (beta chain) originates from a study of blood T cells in healthy people across ages. Findings and caveats of the study: Among long-lived donors, naive CD4+ cells were more numerous and diversity higher than in aged donors.

The ends were cut back, 1 base at V and 0 bases at J, with 17 bases in the middle. From germline, CDR1 is SGHTA and CDR2 FQGNSA. The CDR3 is 18 amino acids. With a J-beta primer mix and a sample-barcoded 5' primer, a second PCR ran roughly 6 to 12 cycles. Unique molecular identifiers of 12 random nucleotides labeled each cDNA. TCRdb fed the 5' RACE reads into MiXCR, producing one record per CDR3 protein. The repertoire holds fewer than 950,000 distinct CDR3 sequences, with roughly 34% as singletons. PBMCs numbering at least 7 million were isolated per sample. Total RNA, at least 5 micrograms per sample, was extracted from PBMCs. About this clonotype itself: Its target is unknown.

The chain uses TRBV7-2 and TRBJ2-3; no clear D gene. The specimen sequenced was blood. This TCR derives from a man in his late teens or twenties in good health. CDR3 coding DNA: TGTGCCAGCAGCTTAGGTTTTAGTGGCTTCACTAGCACAGATACGCAGTATTTT. This translates into CASSLGFSGFTSTDTQYF.